Listed below are T cell receptor beta chains from one sample, sequenced in a study of shared clonotypes between healthy human individuals. Sequencing used immunoSEQ multiplex PCR; TCRdb keeps in-frame clones, though not all of them. The sample lists almost 750,000 clones, over 60% occurring once. The sequenced sample was memory CD4+ T cells sorted from blood. The receptor set was obtained from a woman aged 25 to 39 in good health. Each CDR3 is given with its conserved first and last residue. D genes are given only for firm matches. Part of the rows lack a size; the others show once, few, many or a class for expanded clones.

d_gene	j_gene	abundance	len	v_gene	CDR3aa	CDR3nt
.	TRBJ2-7	.	15	TRBV4-2	CASSPPSGGLYEQYF	TGTGCCAGCAGCCCGCCTTCGGGGGGCCTCTACGAGCAGTACTTC
.	TRBJ1-4	.	14	TRBV6-1	CASSTGWANEKLFF	TGTGCCAGCAGTACAGGGTGGGCTAATGAAAAACTGTTTTTT
.	TRBJ2-1	.	15	TRBV29-1	CSVEGGGVVYNEQFF	TGCAGCGTTGAAGGTGGGGGAGTGGTCTACAATGAGCAGTTCTTC
.	TRBJ1-4	.	14	TRBV7-9	CASSLQGIGEKLFF	TGTGCCAGCAGCTTACAGGGGATTGGTGAAAAACTGTTTTTT
.	TRBJ2-7	.	15	TRBV15	CATSHLLSRGYEQYF	TGTGCCACCAGCCACTTACTTTCTCGCGGATACGAGCAGTACTTC
.	TRBJ1-5	.	15	TRBV28	CASSFAGQINQPQHF	TGTGCCAGCAGTTTCGCGGGACAAATAAATCAGCCCCAGCATTTT
.	TRBJ2-1	many	17	TRBV9	CASSVLGGGGPRNEQFF	TGTGCCAGCAGCGTCCTAGGAGGGGGAGGGCCTCGGAATGAGCAGTTCTTC
.	TRBJ1-1	.	12	TRBV5-1	CASGGVNTEAFF	TGCGCCAGCGGGGGGGTGAACACTGAAGCTTTCTTT
TRBD1	TRBJ1-6	few	14	TRBV27	CASSLEQGDSPLHF	TGTGCCAGCAGTTTGGAGCAGGGGGATTCACCCCTCCACTTT
TRBD1	TRBJ2-2	.	14	TRBV19	CATRTGEDSGELFF	TGTGCCACCCGGACAGGGGAGGATTCCGGGGAGCTGTTTTTT
.	TRBJ2-5	.	13	TRBV2	CASRSGSEETQYF	TGTGCCAGCAGGTCGGGATCGGAAGAGACCCAGTACTTC
.	TRBJ1-2	.	16	TRBV18	CASSPRQGPKNYGYTF	TGTGCCAGCTCACCACGGCAGGGGCCAAAAAACTATGGCTACACCTTC
.	TRBJ1-5	.	17	TRBV28	CASSFHPANGGNQPQHF	TGTGCCAGCAGTTTTCACCCAGCGAACGGAGGCAATCAGCCCCAGCATTTT
.	TRBJ2-7	.	11	TRBV14	CASSQRGEQYF	TGTGCCAGCAGCCAGCGAGGCGAGCAGTACTTC
.	TRBJ1-2	.	14	TRBV18	CASSPELRTYGYTF	TGTGCCAGCTCACCAGAATTACGAACCTATGGCTACACCTTC
.	TRBJ2-7	few	15	TRBV2	CASRTRPGMSGEQYF	TGTGCCAGCAGGACGAGACCAGGGATGTCCGGCGAGCAGTACTTC
.	TRBJ2-2	.	15	TRBV18	CASSRLGRNTGELFF	TGTGCCAGCTCACGATTAGGAAGAAACACCGGGGAGCTGTTTTTT
.	TRBJ1-1	once	15	TRBV19	CASRGGIVMNTEAFF	TGTGCCAGTAGGGGAGGAATTGTTATGAACACTGAAGCTTTCTTT
TRBD1	TRBJ2-3	.	17	TRBV2	CASPLNPGTGEADTQYF	TGTGCCAGCCCCCTAAACCCCGGGACAGGGGAAGCAGATACGCAGTATTTT
.	TRBJ1-1	many	13	TRBV4-2	CASSRNRAGEAFF	TGTGCCAGCAGCCGAAACAGGGCAGGTGAAGCTTTCTTT
TRBD1	TRBJ1-5	.	19	TRBV28	CASSSPRGRGLTSNQPQHF	TGTGCCAGCAGTTCCCCGAGGGGCAGGGGGTTAACCTCCAATCAGCCCCAGCATTTT
.	TRBJ1-5	.	16	TRBV7-8	CASSLNVGGRNQPQHF	TGTGCCAGCAGCTTAAATGTCGGGGGGAGAAATCAGCCCCAGCATTTT
TRBD2	TRBJ2-1	.	15	TRBV6-4	CASSGAGGGSNEQFF	TGTGCCAGCAGTGGAGCGGGAGGGGGCTCTAATGAGCAGTTCTTC
.	TRBJ1-5	.	13	TRBV7-2	CASSFRVSQPQHF	TGTGCCAGCAGCTTCAGGGTTTCTCAGCCCCAGCATTTT
.	TRBJ2-3	.	16	TRBV5-7	CASSSYRRPRTDTQYF	TGTGCCAGCAGCTCTTACAGACGCCCGCGCACAGATACGCAGTATTTT
.	TRBJ2-7	.	11	TRBV29-1	CSVESGYEQYF	TGCAGCGTTGAGAGTGGCTACGAGCAGTACTTC
.	TRBJ2-4	.	13	TRBV30	CAWSRKQENIQYF	TGTGCCTGGAGCCGAAAACAGGAAAACATTCAGTACTTC
.	TRBJ2-5	.	15	TRBV11-2	CASRQGLPSGGTQYF	TGTGCCAGCAGACAGGGACTACCGTCGGGGGGGACCCAGTACTTC
.	TRBJ2-1	.	14	TRBV6-4	CASSVDYSVGEQFF	TGTGCCAGCAGTGTCGACTATTCCGTCGGTGAGCAGTTCTTC
.	TRBJ2-1	few	11	TRBV5-4	CASSLDNEQFF	TGTGCCAGCAGCTTGGACAATGAGCAGTTCTTC
TRBD2	TRBJ2-2	.	15	TRBV5-1	CASSTLAGGSGELFF	TGCGCCAGCAGTACACTAGCGGGAGGGAGCGGGGAGCTGTTTTTT
.	TRBJ2-1	once	11	TRBV11-1	CASSLDGNRFF	TGTGCCAGCAGCTTAGATGGGAACCGGTTCTTC
TRBD2	TRBJ2-5	.	16	TRBV19	CASNFGAGVGGETQYF	TGTGCCAGTAATTTTGGAGCGGGAGTAGGTGGAGAGACCCAGTACTTC
.	TRBJ1-4	.	16	TRBV28	CASSLVGGSMSEKLFF	TGTGCCAGCAGTTTAGTGGGGGGGAGTATGAGTGAAAAACTGTTTTTT
.	TRBJ2-7	.	14	TRBV6-6	CASGAGQNSYEQYF	TGTGCCAGCGGGGCGGGCCAAAACTCCTACGAGCAGTACTTC
TRBD1	TRBJ2-4	.	13	TRBV27	CASSSGTGGIQYF	TGTGCCAGCAGCTCCGGGACAGGGGGCATTCAGTACTTC
.	TRBJ1-3	.	15	TRBV28	CASSGPGPLGNTIYF	TGTGCCAGCAGTGGTCCGGGACCGCTCGGAAACACCATATATTTT
TRBD1	TRBJ2-1	.	17	TRBV6-1	CASSARTYRDRGDEQFF	TGTGCCAGCAGTGCAAGAACGTACCGGGACAGGGGCGATGAGCAGTTCTTC
.	TRBJ1-1	.	15	TRBV5-5	CASSNQRTRNTEAFF	TGTGCCAGCAGCAATCAAAGGACCAGGAACACTGAAGCTTTCTTT
.	TRBJ2-2	few	17	TRBV5-1	CASSPPQGTSGTGELFF	TGCGCCAGCAGCCCTCCCCAGGGGACATCGGGCACCGGGGAGCTGTTTTTT
TRBD1	TRBJ2-2	.	15	TRBV18	CASSPDRGIPGELFF	TGTGCCAGCTCACCGGACAGGGGAATTCCCGGGGAGCTGTTTTTT
.	TRBJ1-2	.	15	TRBV23-1	CASSQQGLTNYGYTF	TGCGCCAGCAGTCAACAGGGGCTTACTAACTATGGCTACACCTTC
.	TRBJ2-3	many	15	TRBV7-2	CASSLGLISTDTQYF	TGTGCCAGCAGCTTAGGGCTGATAAGCACAGATACGCAGTATTTT
.	TRBJ2-2	.	15	TRBV4-2	CASSQVGLPTGELFF	TGTGCCAGCAGCCAAGTTGGACTTCCCACCGGGGAGCTGTTTTTT
TRBD1	TRBJ2-7	.	16	TRBV4-2	CASSQLKDRALYEQYF	TGTGCCAGCAGCCAATTAAAAGACAGGGCCTTGTACGAGCAGTACTTC
.	TRBJ2-1	few	14	TRBV11-2	CASSSIGGRNEQFF	TGTGCCAGCAGCTCAATCGGCGGAAGGAATGAGCAGTTCTTC
.	TRBJ2-7	.	15	TRBV7-9	CASSLEGFPTYEQYF	TGTGCCAGCAGCTTAGAAGGCTTCCCGACCTACGAGCAGTACTTC
TRBD2	TRBJ2-7	.	15	TRBV5-1	CASSPGHMGGSEQYF	TGCGCCAGCAGCCCCGGTCATATGGGGGGGAGCGAGCAGTACTTC
.	TRBJ1-5	.	14	TRBV28	CASSSPYSNQPQHF	TGTGCCAGCAGTTCCCCGTATAGCAATCAGCCCCAGCATTTT
TRBD1	TRBJ1-2	.	14	TRBV2	CASGAIRTGDGYTF	TGTGCCAGTGGGGCAATCAGGACAGGTGATGGCTACACCTTC
TRBD1	TRBJ1-5	.	15	TRBV6-5	CASRPRQGGAAPQHF	TGTGCCAGCAGACCCCGACAGGGAGGAGCTGCGCCCCAGCATTTT
TRBD2	TRBJ2-7	.	15	TRBV19	CASSLRLAGVLQQYF	TGTGCCAGTAGTCTGAGACTAGCGGGAGTATTGCAGCAGTACTTC
TRBD1	TRBJ1-4	few	17	TRBV2	CASNSGTGAATNEKLFF	TGTGCCAGCAATTCCGGGACAGGGGCTGCAACTAATGAAAAACTGTTTTTT
.	TRBJ1-5	.	13	TRBV9	CASSVDSASPQHF	TGTGCCAGCAGCGTAGATTCAGCCAGCCCCCAGCATTTT
.	TRBJ2-1	few	15	TRBV27	CASNLGAAHYNEQFF	TGTGCCAGCAACCTCGGGGCGGCCCACTACAATGAGCAGTTCTTC